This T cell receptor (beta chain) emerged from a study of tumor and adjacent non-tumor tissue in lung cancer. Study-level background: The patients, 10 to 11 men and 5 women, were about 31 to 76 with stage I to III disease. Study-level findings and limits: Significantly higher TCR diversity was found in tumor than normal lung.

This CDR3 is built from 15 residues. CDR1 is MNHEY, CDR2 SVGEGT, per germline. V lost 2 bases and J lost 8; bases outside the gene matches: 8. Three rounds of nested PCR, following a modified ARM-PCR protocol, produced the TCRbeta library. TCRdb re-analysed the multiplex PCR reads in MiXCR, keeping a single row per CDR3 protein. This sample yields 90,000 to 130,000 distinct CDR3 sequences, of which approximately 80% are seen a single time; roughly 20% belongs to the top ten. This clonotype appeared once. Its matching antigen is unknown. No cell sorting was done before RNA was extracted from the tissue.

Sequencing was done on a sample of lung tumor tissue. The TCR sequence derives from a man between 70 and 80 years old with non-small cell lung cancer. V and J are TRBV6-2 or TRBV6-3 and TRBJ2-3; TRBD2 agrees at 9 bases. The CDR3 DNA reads TGTGCCAGCAGTTACGTTAGCGGGAGATGGGTTACGCAGTATTTT. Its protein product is CASSYVSGRWVTQYF.